The entry that follows covers one T cell receptor (beta chain) sequence. No antigen is known for it. These data belong to a study of graft-versus-host responses after intestinal transplantation. The CDR3 loop spans 17 amino acids. The germline CDR1 and CDR2 sequences are MGHRA and YSYEKL. V was pared by 0 bases and J by 6 bases, with 8 bases of the junction left unmatched. Method: immunoSEQ multiplex PCR; TCRdb's copy keeps in-frame clones and lacks some. The data show 81,000 or so clones, 85% to 95% seen once. The study's findings and limits: Levels of circulating GvH clones at their peak were associated with early post-transplant HvG declines. Within allografts, high graft-versus-host to host-versus-graft clonal ratios were seen among patients with graft-donor T cell macrochimerism.

The chain joins TRBV4-1 to TRBJ2-2; 9 nucleotides match TRBD2. The sample here was unstimulated CD8+ T cells sorted from spleen or lymph node cells, taken before transplant. This receptor was identified in a human donor who was the organ donor for an intestinal transplant. The CDR3 is CASSQEGFGGRAGELFF. CDR3 nucleotide sequence: TGCGCCAGCAGCCAAGAAGGGTTCGGCGGGAGGGCCGGGGAGCTGTTTTTT.